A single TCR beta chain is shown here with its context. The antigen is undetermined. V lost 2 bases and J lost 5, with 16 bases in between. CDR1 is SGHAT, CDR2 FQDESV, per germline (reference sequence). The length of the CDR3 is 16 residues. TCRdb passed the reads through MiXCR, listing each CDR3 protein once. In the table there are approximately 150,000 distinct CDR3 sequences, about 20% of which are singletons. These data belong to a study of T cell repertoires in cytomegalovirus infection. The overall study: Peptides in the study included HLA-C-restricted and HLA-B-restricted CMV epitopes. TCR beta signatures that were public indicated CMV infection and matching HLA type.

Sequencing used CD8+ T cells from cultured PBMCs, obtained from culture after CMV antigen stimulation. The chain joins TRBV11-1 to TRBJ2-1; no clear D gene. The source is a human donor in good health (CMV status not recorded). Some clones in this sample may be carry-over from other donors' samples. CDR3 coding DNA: TGTGCCAGCAGCTTAAATGCTGAGACTTTAGACAATGAGCAGTTCTTC. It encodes CASSLNAETLDNEQFF. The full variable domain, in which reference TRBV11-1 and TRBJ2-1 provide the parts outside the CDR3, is EAEVAQSPRYKITEKSQAVAFWCDPISGHATLYWYRQILGQGPELLVQFQDESVVDDSQLPKDRFSAERLKGVDSTLKIQPAELGDSAMYLCASSLNAETLDNEQFFGPGTRLTVL.